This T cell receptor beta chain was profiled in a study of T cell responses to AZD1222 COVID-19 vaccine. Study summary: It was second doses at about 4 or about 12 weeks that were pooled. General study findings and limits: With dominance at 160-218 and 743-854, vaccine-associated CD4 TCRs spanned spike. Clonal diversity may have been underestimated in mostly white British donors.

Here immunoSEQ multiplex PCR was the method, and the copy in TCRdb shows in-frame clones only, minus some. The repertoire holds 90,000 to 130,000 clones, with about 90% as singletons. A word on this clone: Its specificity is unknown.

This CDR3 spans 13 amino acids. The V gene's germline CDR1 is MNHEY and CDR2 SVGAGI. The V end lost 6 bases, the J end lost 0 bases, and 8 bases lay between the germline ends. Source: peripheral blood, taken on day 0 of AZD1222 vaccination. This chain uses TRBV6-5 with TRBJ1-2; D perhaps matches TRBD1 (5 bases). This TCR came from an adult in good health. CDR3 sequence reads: CASSMTANYGYTF. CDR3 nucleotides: TGTGCCAGCAGCATGACAGCTAACTATGGCTACACCTTC.